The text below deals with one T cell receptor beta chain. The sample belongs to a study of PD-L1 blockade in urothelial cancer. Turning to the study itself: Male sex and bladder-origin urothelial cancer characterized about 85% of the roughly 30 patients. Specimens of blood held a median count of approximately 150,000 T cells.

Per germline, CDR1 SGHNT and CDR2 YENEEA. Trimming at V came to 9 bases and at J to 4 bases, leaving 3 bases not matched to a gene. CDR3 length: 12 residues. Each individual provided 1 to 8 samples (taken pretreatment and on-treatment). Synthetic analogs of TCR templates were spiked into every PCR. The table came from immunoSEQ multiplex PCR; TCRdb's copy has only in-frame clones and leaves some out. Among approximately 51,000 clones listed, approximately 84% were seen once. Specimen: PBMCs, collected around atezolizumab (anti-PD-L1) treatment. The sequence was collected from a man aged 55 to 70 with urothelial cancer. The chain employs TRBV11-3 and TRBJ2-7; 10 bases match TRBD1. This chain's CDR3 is CASRQGAYEQYF. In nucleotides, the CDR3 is TGTGCCAGTCGACAGGGGGCATACGAGCAGTACTTC.